This entry describes one TCR beta chain. Its specificity is not known. V shed 5 bases and J shed 6 bases, with 14 bases lying between them. Germline-derived CDR1 and CDR2 are MDHEN and SYDVKM. The CDR3 runs to 14 residues. The study enrolled healthy HIV-negative adults without recent acute infections or vaccinations as donors. Measured with immunoSEQ multiplex PCR; TCRdb has only the in-frame clones, and not every one. Of 2 million to 2.5 million clones in the sample, 80% to 95% were seen once. This entry belongs to a study of shared clonotypes between healthy human individuals. Study-wide context: A couple of women and a few men aged 18 to 49 made up the donors.

The study's findings and limits: The expectation was that sequencing depth would affect clonotype sharing among donors. Naive CD4 clonotypes overlapped across a few donors at roughly 5.1%.

The chain uses TRBV28 and TRBJ2-1; D is uncertain. The sequence was collected from a man between 18 and 35 years old in good health. Some clones in this sample may be carry-over from other donors' samples. The sequencing sample was made of naive CD4+ T cells from PBMCs. Subset meaning: CD45RA+ positively selected. In DNA form, the CDR3 reads TGTGCCAGCAGTCCCCCCCTAGGATCCAATGAGCAGTTCTTC. Its translation is CASSPPLGSNEQFF.